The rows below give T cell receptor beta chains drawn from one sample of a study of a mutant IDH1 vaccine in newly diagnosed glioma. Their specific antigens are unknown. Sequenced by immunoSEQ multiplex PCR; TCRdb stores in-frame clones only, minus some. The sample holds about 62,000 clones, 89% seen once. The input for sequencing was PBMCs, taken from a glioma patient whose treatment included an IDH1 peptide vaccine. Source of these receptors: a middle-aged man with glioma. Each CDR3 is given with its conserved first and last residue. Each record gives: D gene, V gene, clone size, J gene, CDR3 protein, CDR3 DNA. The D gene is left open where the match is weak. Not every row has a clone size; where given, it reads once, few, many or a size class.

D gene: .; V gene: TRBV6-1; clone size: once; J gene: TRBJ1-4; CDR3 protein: CASSEEGGGKLFF; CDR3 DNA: TGTGCCAGCAGTGAAGAAGGAGGGGGGAAACTGTTTTTT
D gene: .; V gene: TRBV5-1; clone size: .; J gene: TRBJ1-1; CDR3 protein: CASSFTQNTEAFF; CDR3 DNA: TGCGCCAGCAGCTTTACACAGAACACTGAAGCTTTCTTT
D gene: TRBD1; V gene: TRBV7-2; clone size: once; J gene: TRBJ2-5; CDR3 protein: CASSPQQGSGETQYF; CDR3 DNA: TGTGCCAGCAGCCCCCAACAGGGGTCGGGGGAGACCCAGTACTTC
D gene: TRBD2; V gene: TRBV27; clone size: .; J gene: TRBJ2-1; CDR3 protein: CASSLLAGESYNEQFF; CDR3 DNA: TGTGCCAGCAGTTTATTGGCGGGGGAATCCTACAATGAGCAGTTCTTC
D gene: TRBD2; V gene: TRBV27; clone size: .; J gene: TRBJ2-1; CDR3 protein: CASSSRTSGFSYNEQFF; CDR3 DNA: TGTGCCAGCAGTTCGAGGACTAGCGGGTTTTCCTACAATGAGCAGTTCTTC
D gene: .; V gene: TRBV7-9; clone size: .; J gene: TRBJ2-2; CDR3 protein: CASSLDRPNTGELFF; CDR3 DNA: TGTGCCAGCAGCTTGGACCGGCCAAACACCGGGGAGCTGTTTTTT
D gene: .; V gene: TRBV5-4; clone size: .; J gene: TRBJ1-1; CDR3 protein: CASTLDRNTEAFF; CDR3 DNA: TGTGCCAGCACCCTAGACAGGAACACTGAAGCTTTCTTT
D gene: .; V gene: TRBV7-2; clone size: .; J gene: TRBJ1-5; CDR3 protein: CASSLTPFEAQHF; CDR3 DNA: TGTGCCAGCAGCCTAACCCCCTTTGAAGCCCAGCATTTT
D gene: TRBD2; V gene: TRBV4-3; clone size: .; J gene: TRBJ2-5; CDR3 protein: CASSQDLLAGGSWWETQYF; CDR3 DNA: TGCGCCAGCAGCCAAGATCTGTTAGCGGGGGGGTCCTGGTGGGAGACCCAGTACTTC
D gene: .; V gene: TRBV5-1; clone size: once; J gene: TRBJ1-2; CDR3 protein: CASSLGSGGNGYTF; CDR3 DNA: TGCGCCAGCAGCTTGGGTTCGGGAGGCAATGGCTACACCTTC
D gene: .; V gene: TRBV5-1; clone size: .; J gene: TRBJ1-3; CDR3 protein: CASSPPLVDSGNTIYF; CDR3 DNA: TGCGCCAGCAGCCCGCCGCTTGTTGACTCTGGAAACACCATATATTTT
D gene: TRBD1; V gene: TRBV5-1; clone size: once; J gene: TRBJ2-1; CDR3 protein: CASSLVTGTGPDNEQFF; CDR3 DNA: TGCGCCAGCAGCTTAGTAACCGGGACAGGACCTGACAATGAGCAGTTCTTC
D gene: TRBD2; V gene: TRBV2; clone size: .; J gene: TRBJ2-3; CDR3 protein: CASSEAYIWTSVSTDTQYF; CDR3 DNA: TGTGCCAGCAGTGAAGCTTACATATGGACTAGCGTTAGCACAGATACGCAGTATTTT
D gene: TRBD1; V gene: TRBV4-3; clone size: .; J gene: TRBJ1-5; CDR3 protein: CASSQDGTGNQPQHF; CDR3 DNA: TGCGCCAGCAGCCAAGATGGGACAGGGAATCAGCCCCAGCATTTT
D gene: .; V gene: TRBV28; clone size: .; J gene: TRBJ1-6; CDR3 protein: CASSRGGGSYNSPLHF; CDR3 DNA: TGTGCCAGCAGTCGCGGAGGGGGCTCCTATAATTCACCCCTCCACTTT
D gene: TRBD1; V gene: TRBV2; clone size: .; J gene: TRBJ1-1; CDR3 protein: CASTARGRDTEAFF; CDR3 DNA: TGTGCCAGCACGGCTAGGGGGCGCGACACTGAAGCTTTCTTT
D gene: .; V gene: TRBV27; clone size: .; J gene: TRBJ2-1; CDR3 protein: CASRTGYNEQFF; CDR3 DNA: TGTGCCAGCAGGACCGGTTACAATGAGCAGTTCTTC
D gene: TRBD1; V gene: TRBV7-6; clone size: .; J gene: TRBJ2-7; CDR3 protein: CASSSRDSSYEQYF; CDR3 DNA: TGTGCCAGCAGCAGCCGGGACAGTTCCTACGAGCAGTACTTC
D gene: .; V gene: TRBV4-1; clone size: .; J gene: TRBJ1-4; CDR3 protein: CASSQAGGQLSEKLFF; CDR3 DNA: TGCGCCAGCAGCCAAGCGGGTGGGCAACTAAGTGAAAAACTGTTTTTT
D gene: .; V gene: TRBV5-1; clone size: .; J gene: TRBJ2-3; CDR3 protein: CASSLEGHRTDTQYF; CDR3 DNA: TGCGCCAGCAGCCTGGAGGGACATCGCACAGATACGCAGTATTTT
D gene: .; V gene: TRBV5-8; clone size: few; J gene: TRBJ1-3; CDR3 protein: CASSLYSGNTIYF; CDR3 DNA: TGTGCCAGCAGCTTGTATTCTGGAAACACCATATATTTT
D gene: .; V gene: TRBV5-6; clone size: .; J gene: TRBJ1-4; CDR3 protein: CASSSGPGSGPEKLFF; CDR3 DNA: TGTGCCAGCAGCTCGGGTCCCGGCTCCGGCCCCGAAAAACTGTTTTTT
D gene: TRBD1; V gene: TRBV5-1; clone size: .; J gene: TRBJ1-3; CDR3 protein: CASSSSGTGAGNTIYF; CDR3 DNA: TGCGCCAGCAGCTCCTCTGGGACAGGGGCCGGAAACACCATATATTTT
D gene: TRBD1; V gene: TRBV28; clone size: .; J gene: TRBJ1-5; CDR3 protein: CASVPFGQGNQPQHF; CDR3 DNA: TGTGCCAGCGTACCTTTTGGACAGGGCAATCAGCCCCAGCATTTT
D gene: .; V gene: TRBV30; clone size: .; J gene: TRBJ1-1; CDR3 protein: CAWRGSSGAAFF; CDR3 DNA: TGTGCCTGGAGAGGTAGCTCAGGGGCGGCTTTCTTT
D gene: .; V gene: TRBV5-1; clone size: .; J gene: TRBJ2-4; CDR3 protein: CASSLIGQIEAKNIQYF; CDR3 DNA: TGCGCCAGCAGCTTGATAGGACAGATTGAAGCCAAAAACATTCAGTACTTC
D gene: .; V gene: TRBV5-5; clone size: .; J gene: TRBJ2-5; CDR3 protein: CASSPVSGLRGETQYF; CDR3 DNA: TGTGCCAGCAGCCCCGTTTCTGGACTCCGCGGAGAGACCCAGTACTTC
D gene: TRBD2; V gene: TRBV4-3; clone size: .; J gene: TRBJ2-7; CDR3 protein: CASSQDPPLAGGPSYEQYF; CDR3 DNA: TGCGCCAGCAGCCAAGACCCCCCACTAGCGGGGGGCCCTTCCTACGAGCAGTACTTC
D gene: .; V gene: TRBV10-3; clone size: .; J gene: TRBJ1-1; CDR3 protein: CAISVEGTEAFF; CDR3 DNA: TGTGCCATCAGTGTCGAGGGCACTGAAGCTTTCTTT
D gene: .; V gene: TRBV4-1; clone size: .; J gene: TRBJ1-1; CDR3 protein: CASSQDFYSVGLSNTEAFF; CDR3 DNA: TGCGCCAGCAGCCAAGATTTTTACTCCGTGGGGCTCTCGAACACTGAAGCTTTCTTT
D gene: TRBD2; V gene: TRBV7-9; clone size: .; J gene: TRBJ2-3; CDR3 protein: CASSLGTAGVTDTQYF; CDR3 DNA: TGTGCCAGCAGCTTAGGCACAGCGGGAGTGACAGATACGCAGTATTTT
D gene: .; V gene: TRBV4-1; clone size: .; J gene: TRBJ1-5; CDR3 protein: CASSQEAVSGQPQHF; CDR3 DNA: TGCGCCAGCAGCCAAGAAGCGGTCTCGGGGCAGCCCCAGCATTTT
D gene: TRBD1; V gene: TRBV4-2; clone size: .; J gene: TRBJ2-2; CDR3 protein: CASSVTGTVSHTGELFF; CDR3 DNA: TGTGCCAGCAGCGTTACCGGGACAGTAAGTCACACCGGGGAGCTGTTTTTT
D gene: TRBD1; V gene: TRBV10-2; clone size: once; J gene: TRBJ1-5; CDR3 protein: CASSEHRTGVGNQPQHF; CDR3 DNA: TGCGCCAGCAGTGAACACAGGACAGGGGTGGGCAATCAGCCCCAGCATTTT
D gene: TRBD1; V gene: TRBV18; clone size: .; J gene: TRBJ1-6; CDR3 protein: CASSRGDRGGSPLHF; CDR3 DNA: TGTGCCAGCTCACGCGGGGACAGGGGAGGTTCACCCCTCCACTTT
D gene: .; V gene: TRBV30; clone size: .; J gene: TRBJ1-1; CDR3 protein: CAWSGQSNTEAFF; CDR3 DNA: TGTGCCTGGAGCGGACAGTCGAACACTGAAGCTTTCTTT
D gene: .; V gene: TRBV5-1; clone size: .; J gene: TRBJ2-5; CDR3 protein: CASSHGETQYF; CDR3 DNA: TGCGCCAGCAGCCACGGAGAGACCCAGTACTTC
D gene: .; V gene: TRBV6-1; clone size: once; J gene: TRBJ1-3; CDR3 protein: CASSEPLFRGRVGNTIYF; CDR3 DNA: TGTGCCAGCAGTGAACCTCTCTTCAGGGGTCGGGTGGGAAACACCATATATTTT
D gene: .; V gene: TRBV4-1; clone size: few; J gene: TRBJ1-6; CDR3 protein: CASSQEGSRNSPLHF; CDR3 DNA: TGCGCCAGCAGCCAAGAGGGGTCTAGGAATTCACCCCTCCACTTT
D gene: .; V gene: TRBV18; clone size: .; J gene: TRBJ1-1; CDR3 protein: CASSTSGWENTEAFF; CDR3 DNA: TGTGCCAGCTCAACCAGTGGCTGGGAGAACACTGAAGCTTTCTTT
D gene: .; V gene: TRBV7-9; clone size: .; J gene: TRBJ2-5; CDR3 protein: CASSLVGAQETQYF; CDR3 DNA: TGTGCCAGCAGCTTAGTTGGAGCACAAGAGACCCAGTACTTC
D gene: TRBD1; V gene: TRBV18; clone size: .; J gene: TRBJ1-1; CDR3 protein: CASSRTGDNTEAFF; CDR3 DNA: TGTGCCAGCTCACGGACAGGGGACAACACTGAAGCTTTCTTT